Listed below are T cell receptor beta chains from one sample, sequenced in a study of cytomegalovirus exposure and HLA in healthy donors. Method: immunoSEQ multiplex PCR; TCRdb's copy keeps in-frame clones and lacks some. The table shows 100,000 to 150,000 clones, with about 70% occurring only once. The source material was PBMCs. The receptors stem from a woman aged 55-69 years in good health and CMV-seropositive. CDR3s include the opening cysteine and the closing phenylalanine or tryptophan. The order of the fields is V gene, J gene, CDR3 protein.

>TRBV13|TRBJ2-5
CASSSRTGIETQYF
>TRBV6-1|TRBJ1-1
CASSGYRGQGNTEAFF
>TRBV6-5|TRBJ2-1
CASRRLAGDNEQFF
>TRBV5-5|TRBJ2-7
CASSPGTNYEQYF
>TRBV11-2|TRBJ2-1
CASSPSGNEQFF
>TRBV6-5|TRBJ1-3
CASRRQGVFGNTIYF
>TRBV30|TRBJ1-1
CAWSTTGPEAFF
>TRBV2|TRBJ1-1
CASSTISVRDRGRPDTEAFF
>TRBV4-3|TRBJ1-5
CASRNQGGPQHF
>TRBV11-2|TRBJ2-1
CASSLDGQGFYNEQFF
>TRBV7-2|TRBJ2-2
CASSLEFGGELFF
>TRBV27|TRBJ1-2
CASSLRDRDYGYTF
>TRBV7-2|TRBJ1-5
CASSLVHTGNQPQHF
>TRBV4-2|TRBJ2-7
CASSQWRGPYEQYF
>TRBV5-8|TRBJ1-4
CASSSGQGLEKLFF
>TRBV30|TRBJ1-6
CAWRSEGIRNSPLHF
>TRBV30|TRBJ1-4
CASQTGGNSNEKLFF
>TRBV11-2|TRBJ1-3
CASSLVGGSGNTIYF
>TRBV4-1|TRBJ1-1
CASSQDGRGNTEAFF
>TRBV7-2|TRBJ2-3
CASSLGVSRSTQYF
>TRBV5-1|TRBJ1-5
CASSVLGQVNQPQHF
>TRBV5-1|TRBJ1-1
CASSLEGAEAFF
>TRBV9|TRBJ2-3
CASSVAGQGDTDTQYF
>TRBV6-5|TRBJ1-1
CASSYGSRVGTEAFF
>TRBV19|TRBJ1-5
CASSAPGGFNQPQHF
>TRBV15|TRBJ2-7
CATSRPLTGKQYF
>TRBV6-5|TRBJ2-3
CASSYSTSGKYF
>TRBV7-6|TRBJ2-2
CASSPVQGPGELFF
>TRBV14|TRBJ1-2
CASSQEIRGSSGYTF